This TCR beta chain stems from a study of blood T cell repertoires in COVID-19. This clone was counted between two and nine times. Participants, roughly 18 to 90 years old, spanned around 26 US areas. Each exposed participant met a COVID-19 case in the 2 weeks preceding study entry. How the authors handled the data: Using reference gene primer amplification, nucleated cell counts were estimated. The protocol was immunoSEQ multiplex PCR, while the TCRdb copy is restricted to in-frame clones and leaves out a portion. That table furnishes V, J and clone size, whereas the DNA furnished D and trimming. The table shows around 64,000 clones, with 72% occurring only once. CDR1 and CDR2 (germline): SGHTA, FQGNSA. V gave up 1 base and J gave up 2 bases, with 9 bases separating them. CDR3 length equals 15 residues.

The sequenced material came from PBMCs or T cells enriched from blood (not recorded which). The receptor's source is a woman aged 60-75 years who had been exposed to COVID-19. The chain uses TRBV7-2 and TRBJ2-1; no clear D. CDR3 nucleotide sequence: TGTGCCAGCAGCTTAGGCGTGGGCCCCTACAATGAGCAGTTCTTC. As protein: CASSLGVGPYNEQFF.